This record concerns one TCR beta chain sequence. This sample's time point: pre-treatment sample, taken before nivolumab and TIL therapy. The tumor samples were excised metastases, mostly pleural nodules or supraclavicular lymph nodes. Per the germline V gene, CDR1 is GTSNPN and CDR2 is SVGIG (reference sequence). Trimming stripped 0 bases from V and 2 bases from J, with 5 bases between. The CDR3 has 12 residues. The source of the sample is a study of TIL therapy for anti-PD-1-resistant metastatic lung cancer. The libraries were made with immunoSEQ v3. Clones were read by immunoSEQ multiplex PCR, and TCRdb kept only the in-frame ones, dropping some. The sample lists around 6,000 clones, about 61% seen once, with more than 5% in the top ten.

The sample consisted of tumor tissue, taken at baseline. The V call is TRBV30, the J call TRBJ2-7; D is perhaps TRBD2 (5 bases). This receptor was identified in a person between 25 and 79 years old with non-small cell lung cancer. In nucleotides, the CDR3 is TGTGCCTGGAGTGTCGGGGCCTACGAGCAGTACTTC. It encodes CAWSVGAYEQYF. The full variable domain, in which reference TRBV30 and TRBJ2-7 provide the parts outside the CDR3, is SQTIHQWPATLVQPVGSPLSLECTVEGTSNPNLYWYRQAAGRGLQLLFYSVGIGQISSEVPQNLSASRPQDRQFILSSKKLLLSDSGFYLCAWSVGAYEQYFGPGTRLTVT.